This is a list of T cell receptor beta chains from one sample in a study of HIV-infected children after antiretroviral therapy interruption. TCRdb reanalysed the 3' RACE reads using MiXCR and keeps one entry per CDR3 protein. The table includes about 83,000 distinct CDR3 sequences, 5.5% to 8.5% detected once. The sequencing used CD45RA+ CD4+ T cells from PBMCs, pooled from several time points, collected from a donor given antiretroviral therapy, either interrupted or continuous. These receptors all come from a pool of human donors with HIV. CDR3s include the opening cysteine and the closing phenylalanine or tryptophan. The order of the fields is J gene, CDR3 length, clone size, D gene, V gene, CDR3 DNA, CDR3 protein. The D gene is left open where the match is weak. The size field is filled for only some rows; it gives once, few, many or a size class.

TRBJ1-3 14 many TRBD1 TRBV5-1 TGCGCCAGCAGCCCATGGGACAGTGGAAACACCATATATTTT CASSPWDSGNTIYF
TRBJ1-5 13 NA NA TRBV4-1 TGCGCCAGCAGCCCCCAGGGGATTCGGCCCCAGCATTTT CASSPQGIRPQHF
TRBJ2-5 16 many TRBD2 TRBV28 TGTGCCAGCAGTTTCTCTCGCCTAGCGGGAGTCGAGACCCAGTACTTC CASSFSRLAGVETQYF
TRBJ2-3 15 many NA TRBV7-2 TGTGCCAGCCGGTTGAAGACCCTTAGCACAGATACGCAGTATTTT CASRLKTLSTDTQYF
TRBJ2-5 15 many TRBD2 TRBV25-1 TGTGCCAGCAGTGCTAGCGGGAGCCCGGGGGAGACCCAGTACTTC CASSASGSPGETQYF
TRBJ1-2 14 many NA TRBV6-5 TGTGCCAGCAGTTACTCTGGGGCTAACTATGGCTACACCTTC CASSYSGANYGYTF
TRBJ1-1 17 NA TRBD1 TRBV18 TGTGCCAGCTCACCAGTAACAGGGGGCGTTTCCCACACTGAAGCTTTCTTT CASSPVTGGVSHTEAFF
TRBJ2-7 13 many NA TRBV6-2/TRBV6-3 TGTGCCAGCAGCCGGACGTTCTCCTACGAGCAGTACTTC CASSRTFSYEQYF
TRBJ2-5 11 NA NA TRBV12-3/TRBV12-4 TGTGCCACCCAGTTCGAAGAGACCCAGTACTTC CATQFEETQYF
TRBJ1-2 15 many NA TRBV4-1 TGCGCCAGCAGTTATTGGACTCGTCCGTCTTATGGCTACACCTTC CASSYWTRPSYGYTF
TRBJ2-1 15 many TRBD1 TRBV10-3 TGTGCCATCAGCCCCGGGACAGGAACCTACAATGAGCAGTTCTTC CAISPGTGTYNEQFF
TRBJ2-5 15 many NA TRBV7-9 TGTGCCAGCAGCCCTTCCTCGGCCCAGGTGGAGACCCAGTACTTC CASSPSSAQVETQYF
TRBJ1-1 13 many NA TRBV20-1 TGCAGTGCCAGCCGACAGCCGAACACTGAAGCTTTTTTT CSASRQPNTEAFF
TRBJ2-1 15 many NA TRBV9 TGTGCCAGCAGCGTTCAAAGCGTTCTATCCAGGGAGCAGTTCTTC CASSVQSVLSREQFF
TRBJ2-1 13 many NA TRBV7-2 TGTGCCAGCAGCTTAAGGCGTCGGGATGAGCAGTTCTTC CASSLRRRDEQFF
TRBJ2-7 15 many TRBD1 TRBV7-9 TGTGCCAGCAGCCCAGGGACAGGGGGGAGGTACGAGCAGTACTTC CASSPGTGGRYEQYF
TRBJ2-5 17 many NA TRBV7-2 TGTGCCAGCAGCCAGGGACGGGGGAGCACGCAGCAAGAGACCCAGTACTTC CASSQGRGSTQQETQYF
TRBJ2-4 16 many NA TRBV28 TGTGCCAGCAGTGCCACAGAAGCCCTAGCCAAAAACATTCAGTACTTC CASSATEALAKNIQYF
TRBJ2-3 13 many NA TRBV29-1 TGCAGCGTCCAACGGGACCCCACAGATACGCAGTATTTT CSVQRDPTDTQYF
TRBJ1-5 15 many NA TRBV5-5 TGTGCCAGCAGCGCGGGGCTCGGAACTCATCAGCCCCAGCATTTT CASSAGLGTHQPQHF
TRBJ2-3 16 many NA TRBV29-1 TGCAGCGTTGAATCAGGGATACAGCCTGACACAGATACGCAGTATTTT CSVESGIQPDTDTQYF
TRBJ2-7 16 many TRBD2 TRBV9 TGTGCCAGCAGCGTAGATTTGACTAGCGGGTCCTACGAGCAGTACTTC CASSVDLTSGSYEQYF
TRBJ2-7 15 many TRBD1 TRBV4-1 TGCGCCAGCAGCCAGGCCGACAGGGGATCCTACGAGCAGTACTTC CASSQADRGSYEQYF
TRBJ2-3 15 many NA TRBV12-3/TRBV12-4 TGTGCCAGCAGTTTAATGGCTTCCGTCCCAGATACGCAGTATTTT CASSLMASVPDTQYF
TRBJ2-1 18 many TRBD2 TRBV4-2 TGTGCCAGCAGCCAACCCCGGACTAGCGGGGGGGCCGCGGATGAGCAGTTCTTC CASSQPRTSGGAADEQFF
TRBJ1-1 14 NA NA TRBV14 TGTGCCAGCAGCCTCGGTCGGATAGAGTCTGAAGCTTTCTTT CASSLGRIESEAFF
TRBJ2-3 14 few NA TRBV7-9 TGTGCCACGAGAGACGACCGGTCGGGGGATACGCAGTATTTT CATRDDRSGDTQYF
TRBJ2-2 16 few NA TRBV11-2 TGTGCCAGCAGCTTCGAGAGCTATACGAACACCGGGGAGCTGTTTTTT CASSFESYTNTGELFF